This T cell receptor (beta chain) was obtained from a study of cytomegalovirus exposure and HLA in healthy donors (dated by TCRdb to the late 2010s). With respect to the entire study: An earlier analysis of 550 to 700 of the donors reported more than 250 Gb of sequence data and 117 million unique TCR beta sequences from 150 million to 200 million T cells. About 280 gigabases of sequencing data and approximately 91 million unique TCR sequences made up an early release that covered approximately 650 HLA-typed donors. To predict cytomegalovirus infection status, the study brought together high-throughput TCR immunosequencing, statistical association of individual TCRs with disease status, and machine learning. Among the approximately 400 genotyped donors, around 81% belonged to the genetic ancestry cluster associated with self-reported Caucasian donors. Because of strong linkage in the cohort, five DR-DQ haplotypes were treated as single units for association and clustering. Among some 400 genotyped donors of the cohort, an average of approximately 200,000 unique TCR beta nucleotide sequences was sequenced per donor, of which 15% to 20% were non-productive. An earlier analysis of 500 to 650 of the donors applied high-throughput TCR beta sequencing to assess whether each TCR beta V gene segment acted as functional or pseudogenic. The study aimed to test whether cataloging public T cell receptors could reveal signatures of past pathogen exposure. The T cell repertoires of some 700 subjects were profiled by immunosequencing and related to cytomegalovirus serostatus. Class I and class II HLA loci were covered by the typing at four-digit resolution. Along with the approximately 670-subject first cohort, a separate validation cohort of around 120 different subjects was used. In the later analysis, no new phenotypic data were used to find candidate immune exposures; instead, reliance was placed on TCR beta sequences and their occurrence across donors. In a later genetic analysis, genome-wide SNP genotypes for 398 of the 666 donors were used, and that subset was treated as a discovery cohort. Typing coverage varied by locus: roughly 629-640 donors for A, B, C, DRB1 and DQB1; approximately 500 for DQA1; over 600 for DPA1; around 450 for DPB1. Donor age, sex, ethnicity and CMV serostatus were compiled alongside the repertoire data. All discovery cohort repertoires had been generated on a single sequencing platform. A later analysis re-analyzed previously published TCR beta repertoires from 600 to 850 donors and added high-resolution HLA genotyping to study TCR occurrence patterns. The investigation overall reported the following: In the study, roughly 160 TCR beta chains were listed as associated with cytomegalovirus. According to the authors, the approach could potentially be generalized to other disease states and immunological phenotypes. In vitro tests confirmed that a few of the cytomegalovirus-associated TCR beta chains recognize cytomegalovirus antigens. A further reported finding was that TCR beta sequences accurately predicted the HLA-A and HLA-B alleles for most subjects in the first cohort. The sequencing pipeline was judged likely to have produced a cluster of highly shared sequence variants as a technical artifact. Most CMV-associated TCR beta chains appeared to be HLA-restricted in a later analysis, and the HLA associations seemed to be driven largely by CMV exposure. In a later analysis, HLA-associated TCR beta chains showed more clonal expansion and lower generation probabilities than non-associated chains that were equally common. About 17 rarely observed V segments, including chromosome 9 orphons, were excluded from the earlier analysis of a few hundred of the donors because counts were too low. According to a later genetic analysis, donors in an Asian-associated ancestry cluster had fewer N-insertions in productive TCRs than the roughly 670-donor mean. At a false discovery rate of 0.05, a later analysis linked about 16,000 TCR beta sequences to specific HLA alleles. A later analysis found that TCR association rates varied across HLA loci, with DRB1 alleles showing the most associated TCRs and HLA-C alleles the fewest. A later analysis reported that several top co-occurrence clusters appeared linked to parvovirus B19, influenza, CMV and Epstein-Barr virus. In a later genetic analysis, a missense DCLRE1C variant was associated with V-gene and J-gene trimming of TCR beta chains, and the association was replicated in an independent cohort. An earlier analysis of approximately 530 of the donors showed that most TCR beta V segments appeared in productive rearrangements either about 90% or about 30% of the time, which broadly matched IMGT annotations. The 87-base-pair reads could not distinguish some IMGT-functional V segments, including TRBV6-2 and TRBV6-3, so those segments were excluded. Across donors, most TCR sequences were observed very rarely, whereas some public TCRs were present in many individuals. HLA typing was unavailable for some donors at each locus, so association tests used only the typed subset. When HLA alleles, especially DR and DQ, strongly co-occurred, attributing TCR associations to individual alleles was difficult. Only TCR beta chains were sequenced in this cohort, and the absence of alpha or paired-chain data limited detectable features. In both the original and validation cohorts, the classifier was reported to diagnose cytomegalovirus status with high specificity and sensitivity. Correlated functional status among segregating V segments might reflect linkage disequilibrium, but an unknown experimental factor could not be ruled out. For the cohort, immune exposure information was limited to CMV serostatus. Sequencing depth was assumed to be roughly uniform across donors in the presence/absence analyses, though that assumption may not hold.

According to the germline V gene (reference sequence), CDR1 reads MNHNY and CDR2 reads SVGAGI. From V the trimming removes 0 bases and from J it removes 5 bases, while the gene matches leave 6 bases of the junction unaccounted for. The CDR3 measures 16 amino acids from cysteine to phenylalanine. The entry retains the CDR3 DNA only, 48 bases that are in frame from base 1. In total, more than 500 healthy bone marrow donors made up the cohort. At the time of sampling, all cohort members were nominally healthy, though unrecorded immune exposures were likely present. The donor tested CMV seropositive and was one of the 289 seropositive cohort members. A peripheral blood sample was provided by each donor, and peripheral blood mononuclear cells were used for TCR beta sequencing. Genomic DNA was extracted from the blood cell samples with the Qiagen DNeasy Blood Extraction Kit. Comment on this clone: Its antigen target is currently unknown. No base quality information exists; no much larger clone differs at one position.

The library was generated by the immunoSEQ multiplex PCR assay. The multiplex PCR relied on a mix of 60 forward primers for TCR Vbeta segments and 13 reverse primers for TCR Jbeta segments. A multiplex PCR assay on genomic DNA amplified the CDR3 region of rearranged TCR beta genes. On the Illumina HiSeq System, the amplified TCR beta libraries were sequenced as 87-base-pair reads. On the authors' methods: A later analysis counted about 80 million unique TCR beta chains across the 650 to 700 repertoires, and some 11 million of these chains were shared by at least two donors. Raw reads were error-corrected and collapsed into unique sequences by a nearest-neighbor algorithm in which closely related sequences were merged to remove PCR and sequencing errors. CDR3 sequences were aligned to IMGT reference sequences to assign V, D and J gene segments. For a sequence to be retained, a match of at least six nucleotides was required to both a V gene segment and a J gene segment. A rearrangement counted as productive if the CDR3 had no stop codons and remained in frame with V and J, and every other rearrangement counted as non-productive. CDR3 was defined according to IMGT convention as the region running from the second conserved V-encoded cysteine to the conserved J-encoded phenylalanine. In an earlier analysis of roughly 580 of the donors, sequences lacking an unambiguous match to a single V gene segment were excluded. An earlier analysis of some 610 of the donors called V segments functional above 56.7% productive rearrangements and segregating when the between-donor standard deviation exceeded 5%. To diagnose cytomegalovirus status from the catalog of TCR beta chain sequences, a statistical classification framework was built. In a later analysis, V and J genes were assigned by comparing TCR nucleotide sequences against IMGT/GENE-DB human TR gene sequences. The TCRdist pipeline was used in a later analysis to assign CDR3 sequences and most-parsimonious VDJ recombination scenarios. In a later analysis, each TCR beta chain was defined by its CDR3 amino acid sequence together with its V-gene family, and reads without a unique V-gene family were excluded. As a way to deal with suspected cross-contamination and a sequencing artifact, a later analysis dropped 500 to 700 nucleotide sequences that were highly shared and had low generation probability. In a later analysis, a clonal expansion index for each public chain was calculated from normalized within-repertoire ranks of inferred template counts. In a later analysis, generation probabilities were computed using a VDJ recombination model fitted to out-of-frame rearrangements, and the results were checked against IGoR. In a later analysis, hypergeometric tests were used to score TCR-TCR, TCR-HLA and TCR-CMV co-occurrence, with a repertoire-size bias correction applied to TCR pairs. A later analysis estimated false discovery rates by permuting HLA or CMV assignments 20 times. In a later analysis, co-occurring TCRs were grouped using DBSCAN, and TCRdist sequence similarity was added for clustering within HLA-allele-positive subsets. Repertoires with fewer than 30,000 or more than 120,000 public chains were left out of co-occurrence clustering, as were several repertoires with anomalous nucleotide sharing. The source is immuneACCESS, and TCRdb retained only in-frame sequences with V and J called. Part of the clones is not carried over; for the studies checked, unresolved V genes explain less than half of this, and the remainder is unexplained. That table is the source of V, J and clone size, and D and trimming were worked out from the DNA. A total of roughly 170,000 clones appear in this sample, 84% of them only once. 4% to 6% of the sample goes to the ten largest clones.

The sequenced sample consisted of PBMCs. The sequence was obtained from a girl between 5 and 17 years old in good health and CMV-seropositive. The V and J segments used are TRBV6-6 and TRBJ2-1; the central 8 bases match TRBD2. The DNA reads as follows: TGTGCCAGCAGTTACTCCCCGGGGGGGAGGGACAATGAGCAGTTCTTC. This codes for CASSYSPGGRDNEQFF.